This is a list of T cell receptor beta chains from one sample in a study of blood T cell repertoires in COVID-19. Some clones are missing from TCRdb's copy, which holds only in-frame ones; the method was immunoSEQ multiplex PCR. The data contain tens of thousands of clones, 70% to 90% of them singletons. Sample: peripheral blood. The receptors here all came from a woman aged 60-75 years with acute or convalescent COVID-19. Both conserved end residues are part of each CDR3. The order of the fields is D gene, clone size, V gene, J gene, CDR3 DNA, CDR3 protein. The D gene is left open where the match is weak. Clone size is given for some rows only: seen once, a few or many times, or a class if the clone is expanded.

d_gene: NA; abundance: NA; v_gene: TRBV4-1; j_gene: TRBJ1-2; CDR3nt: TGCGCCAGCAGCCAACCGGGGGACGGGGTTGGCTACACCTTC; CDR3aa: CASSQPGDGVGYTF
d_gene: NA; abundance: once; v_gene: TRBV6-5; j_gene: TRBJ1-5; CDR3nt: TGTGCCAGCAGTTACGTGAGGAACCAGCCCCAGCATTTT; CDR3aa: CASSYVRNQPQHF
d_gene: TRBD1; abundance: NA; v_gene: TRBV15; j_gene: TRBJ2-1; CDR3nt: TGTGCCACCAGCAGAGATGTGACAGGGAACAATGAGCAGTTCTTC; CDR3aa: CATSRDVTGNNEQFF
d_gene: TRBD2; abundance: NA; v_gene: TRBV27; j_gene: TRBJ2-3; CDR3nt: TGTGCCAGCAGGGGACTAGCGGCCATGGATACGCAGTATTTT; CDR3aa: CASRGLAAMDTQYF
d_gene: NA; abundance: few; v_gene: TRBV5-8; j_gene: TRBJ1-4; CDR3nt: TGTGCCAGCAGCTTGGGATCCCCTGTGAGAGAAAAACTGTTTTTT; CDR3aa: CASSLGSPVREKLFF
d_gene: NA; abundance: NA; v_gene: TRBV30; j_gene: TRBJ1-3; CDR3nt: TGTGCCTGGAAGAATGTCAGGGTTGGAAACACCATATATTTT; CDR3aa: CAWKNVRVGNTIYF
d_gene: TRBD2; abundance: NA; v_gene: TRBV27; j_gene: TRBJ2-1; CDR3nt: TGTGCCAGCAGTCTCCGACCCTTGACTAGCGGGGGGAGCGATGAGCAGTTCTTC; CDR3aa: CASSLRPLTSGGSDEQFF
d_gene: TRBD2; abundance: NA; v_gene: TRBV24-1; j_gene: TRBJ2-2; CDR3nt: TGTGCCACCAGTGACTCCGGGACTAGCGGGAGGGTCGGGGAGCTGTTTTTT; CDR3aa: CATSDSGTSGRVGELFF
d_gene: NA; abundance: NA; v_gene: TRBV7-9; j_gene: TRBJ1-2; CDR3nt: TGTGCCAGCAGCTTACCTCAGGGCTTCTATGGCTACACCTTC; CDR3aa: CASSLPQGFYGYTF
d_gene: NA; abundance: NA; v_gene: TRBV5-1; j_gene: TRBJ2-7; CDR3nt: TGCGCCAGCACACTGAACAGTAGGGAGGAGCAGTACTTC; CDR3aa: CASTLNSREEQYF
d_gene: NA; abundance: NA; v_gene: TRBV6-1; j_gene: TRBJ2-3; CDR3nt: TGTGCCAGCAGTGAATACGTCAGTGATACGCAGTATTTT; CDR3aa: CASSEYVSDTQYF
d_gene: NA; abundance: NA; v_gene: TRBV7-9; j_gene: TRBJ2-7; CDR3nt: TGTGCCAGCAGCTTAGGAGAGACTCTCTACGAGCAGTACTTC; CDR3aa: CASSLGETLYEQYF
d_gene: TRBD2; abundance: NA; v_gene: TRBV7-7; j_gene: TRBJ2-1; CDR3nt: TGTGCCAGCAGCTCTCTAGCGGGAGCGATTGGTGAGCAGTTCTTC; CDR3aa: CASSSLAGAIGEQFF
d_gene: NA; abundance: NA; v_gene: TRBV6-6; j_gene: TRBJ1-6; CDR3nt: TGTGCCAGCCTCTCCTATAATTCACCCCTCCACTTT; CDR3aa: CASLSYNSPLHF
d_gene: TRBD1; abundance: NA; v_gene: TRBV4-1; j_gene: TRBJ2-1; CDR3nt: TGCGCCAGCGGAAAACAGGGGGCCGGATACAATGAGCAGTTCTTC; CDR3aa: CASGKQGAGYNEQFF
d_gene: TRBD2; abundance: NA; v_gene: TRBV7-9; j_gene: TRBJ2-7; CDR3nt: TGTGCCAGCGCGCGGGAGGTCTCCTACGAGCAGTACTTC; CDR3aa: CASAREVSYEQYF
d_gene: TRBD1; abundance: NA; v_gene: TRBV2; j_gene: TRBJ1-2; CDR3nt: TGTGCCAGCAGAGGACAGGGGGTAAACTATGGCTACACCTTC; CDR3aa: CASRGQGVNYGYTF
d_gene: NA; abundance: NA; v_gene: TRBV9; j_gene: TRBJ1-4; CDR3nt: TGTGCCAGCAGCGTAGCGGGGGGGGTCAGTGAAAAACTGTTTTTT; CDR3aa: CASSVAGGVSEKLFF
d_gene: TRBD1; abundance: NA; v_gene: TRBV29-1; j_gene: TRBJ2-5; CDR3nt: TGCAGCGCCCACCACAGGGGTTCTTCCCAACAAGAGACCCAGTACTTC; CDR3aa: CSAHHRGSSQQETQYF
d_gene: NA; abundance: many; v_gene: TRBV12-5; j_gene: TRBJ2-1; CDR3nt: TGTGCTAGTGGTTTGCAGCGCTCATTCTCCTACAATGAGCAGTTCTTC; CDR3aa: CASGLQRSFSYNEQFF
d_gene: TRBD1; abundance: NA; v_gene: TRBV10-2; j_gene: TRBJ2-7; CDR3nt: TGCGCCAGCAGTGAGTCGTGGCAGGGGGCGGACGAGCAGTACTTC; CDR3aa: CASSESWQGADEQYF
d_gene: TRBD2; abundance: NA; v_gene: TRBV11-3; j_gene: TRBJ2-1; CDR3nt: TGTGCCAGCAGCATAGGTGCTAGCGGGCCCTACAATGAGCAGTTCTTC; CDR3aa: CASSIGASGPYNEQFF
d_gene: NA; abundance: NA; v_gene: TRBV9; j_gene: TRBJ2-1; CDR3nt: TGTGCCAGCAGCGCAGACTGGCCCACCTACAATGAGCAGTTCTTC; CDR3aa: CASSADWPTYNEQFF
d_gene: TRBD1; abundance: NA; v_gene: TRBV28; j_gene: TRBJ2-7; CDR3nt: TGTGCCAGCAGTTTTCCCCGGGGACAGTCAATTACCTACGAGCAGTACTTC; CDR3aa: CASSFPRGQSITYEQYF
d_gene: NA; abundance: few; v_gene: TRBV28; j_gene: TRBJ2-3; CDR3nt: TGTGCCGCCTGGAGGGGGGGGGCTAGCACAGATACGCAGTATTTT; CDR3aa: CAAWRGGASTDTQYF
d_gene: NA; abundance: NA; v_gene: TRBV6-5; j_gene: TRBJ2-3; CDR3nt: TGTGCCAGCAGTTATCGGCAGGGCGCCACAGATACGCAGTATTTT; CDR3aa: CASSYRQGATDTQYF
d_gene: NA; abundance: NA; v_gene: TRBV14; j_gene: TRBJ1-1; CDR3nt: TGTGCCAGCAGCCTCGGGGGGCGCGTTGAAGCTTTCTTT; CDR3aa: CASSLGGRVEAFF
d_gene: TRBD1; abundance: once; v_gene: TRBV5-1; j_gene: TRBJ1-2; CDR3nt: TGCGCCAGCAGCTTGGCCAGGGGACAGGGCGCCTATGGCTACACCTTC; CDR3aa: CASSLARGQGAYGYTF
d_gene: TRBD1; abundance: few; v_gene: TRBV27; j_gene: TRBJ2-5; CDR3nt: TGTGCCAGCAGCCTGACAGGGGGGTTAACCCAGTACTTC; CDR3aa: CASSLTGGLTQYF
d_gene: NA; abundance: NA; v_gene: TRBV20-1; j_gene: TRBJ1-5; CDR3nt: TGCAGTGCTAGTCCTGCGGGGGTCTATAGCAATCAGCCCCAGCATTTT; CDR3aa: CSASPAGVYSNQPQHF
d_gene: NA; abundance: once; v_gene: TRBV19; j_gene: TRBJ2-6; CDR3nt: TGTGCCAGCCATCAGGGAACTGGGGCCAACGTCCTGACTTTC; CDR3aa: CASHQGTGANVLTF
d_gene: NA; abundance: NA; v_gene: TRBV28; j_gene: TRBJ2-2; CDR3nt: TGTGCCAGCAGTACACCAACGAACACCGGGGAGCTGTTTTTT; CDR3aa: CASSTPTNTGELFF
d_gene: TRBD1; abundance: NA; v_gene: TRBV29-1; j_gene: TRBJ2-7; CDR3nt: TGCAGCGTTGGGACAGGGATAAACGAGCAGTACTTC; CDR3aa: CSVGTGINEQYF
d_gene: NA; abundance: once; v_gene: TRBV5-1; j_gene: TRBJ2-7; CDR3nt: TGCGCCAGCAGCTTTGAACTGAACTCCTACGAGCAGTACTTC; CDR3aa: CASSFELNSYEQYF
d_gene: NA; abundance: NA; v_gene: TRBV2; j_gene: TRBJ1-2; CDR3nt: TGTGCCAGCAGTGCAACGCGACTTTTTGATGGCTACACCTTC; CDR3aa: CASSATRLFDGYTF
d_gene: TRBD1; abundance: NA; v_gene: TRBV24-1; j_gene: TRBJ2-1; CDR3nt: TGTGCCACCAGTGATGGTAGTCAGGGGGCGACTGAGCAGTTCTTC; CDR3aa: CATSDGSQGATEQFF
d_gene: TRBD1; abundance: NA; v_gene: TRBV10-3; j_gene: TRBJ1-1; CDR3nt: TGTGCCATCAGTGAGGGGACAGCAGAAGCTTTCTTT; CDR3aa: CAISEGTAEAFF
d_gene: TRBD1; abundance: NA; v_gene: TRBV6-5; j_gene: TRBJ2-7; CDR3nt: TGTGCCAGCAGGTTGACAGGGGCGATCGACGAGCAGTACTTC; CDR3aa: CASRLTGAIDEQYF
d_gene: TRBD1; abundance: NA; v_gene: TRBV30; j_gene: TRBJ1-6; CDR3nt: TGTGCCTGGAGGGGCGGGACAGCTGAAAAGTGGCTAAATTCACCCCTCCACTTT; CDR3aa: CAWRGGTAEKWLNSPLHF
d_gene: TRBD2; abundance: NA; v_gene: TRBV5-1; j_gene: TRBJ2-5; CDR3nt: TGCGCCAGCAGCCCCGGGACTAGCCAAGAGACCCAGTACTTC; CDR3aa: CASSPGTSQETQYF